Presented here are 7 T cell receptor beta chains from one specimen sequenced in a study of T cell repertoires in cytomegalovirus infection. TCRdb itself ran the reads through MiXCR, one entry per CDR3 protein. The data contain 740,000 or so distinct CDR3 sequences, 35% to 45% of them singletons. The sequencing sample was made of PBMCs. The receptors here all came from a human donor in good health (CMV status not recorded). Some clones in this sample may be carry-over from other donors' samples.

There are a few counts of this clonotype. This rearrangement joins TRBV19 to TRBJ2-7, with unresolved D. The germline gives CDR1 LNHDA, CDR2 SQIVND (reference sequence). CDR3 length: 15 residues. V gave up 1 base and J gave up 2 bases, with 12 bases separating them. The CDR3 loop is CASSIGTEPPYEQYF. DNA of the CDR3: TGTGCCAGTAGTATAGGGACGGAGCCCCCCTACGAGCAGTACTTC.

This clonotype was detected only a few times. The genes are TRBV7-2 and TRBJ1-3, with D hard to call. The CDR3 totals 15 residues. Germline CDR1 reads SGHTA; CDR2 reads FQGNSA. Trimming stripped 1 base from V and 0 bases from J, with 7 bases between. This chain's CDR3 is CASSLDISSGNTIYF. The DNA of the CDR3 is TGTGCCAGCAGCTTAGACATATCCTCTGGAAACACCATATATTTT.

This clonotype was counted between two and nine times. This chain joins TRBV10-3 and TRBJ1-1; D is undetermined. The ends were cut back, 10 bases at V and 1 base at J, with 13 bases in the middle. The CDR3 sequence is 13 residues long. Germline V CDR1 and CDR2: ENHRY, SYGVKD. CDR3 protein: CASLRAQNTEAFF. The CDR3 bases are TGTGCCAGCCTCCGGGCCCAGAACACTGAAGCTTTCTTT.

The chain employs TRBV15 and TRBJ1-1, with a weak D call TRBD1 (5 bases). V was pared by 0 bases and J by 8 bases, with 16 bases between. This CDR3 contains 15 residues. From germline, CDR1 is LNHNV and CDR2 YYDKDF (reference sequence). The CDR3 DNA sequence: TGTGCCACCAGCAGAGATACCGAGACAGCCTCAGAAGCTTTCTTT. The encoded protein is CATSRDTETASEAFF.

This chain joins TRBV5-5 and TRBJ2-2; 10 nucleotides agree with TRBD2. The ends lost 9 bases at V and 2 bases at J; junction bases unmatched: 4. Germline CDR1 is SGHKS and CDR2 is YYEKEE (reference sequence). This CDR3 has 14 amino acids. Written as DNA, the CDR3 is TGTGCCACAAGCGGGGGGGGCAACACCGGGGAGCTGTTTTTT. Its protein is CATSGGGNTGELFF.

Here the CDR3 reads CASSQEGTAYNYGYTF. CDR3 sequence (DNA): TGCGCCAGCAGCCAAGAGGGGACAGCATATAACTATGGCTACACCTTC. This chain uses TRBV4-1 with TRBJ1-2; TRBD1 matches 7 bases. J lost 1 base, V lost 0 bases, and 5 bases had no gene match. The CDR3 covers 16 residues. The germline V gene has CDR1 MGHRA and CDR2 YSYEKL.

The DNA of the CDR3 is TGTGCCAGCAGCCAACGTCGGGGCGGCTCCTACAATGAGCAGTTCTTC. This gives the protein CASSQRRGGSYNEQFF. The chain recombines TRBV14 with TRBJ2-1; D tentatively fits TRBD1 or TRBD2 (5 bases each). V was pared by 2 bases and J by 0 bases, with 11 bases between. The CDR3 has 16 residues. Germline V gene data show CDR1 as SGHDN and CDR2 as FVKESK.